The T cell receptor beta chain under discussion was sequenced for a study of technical replicates of blood from several donors. Trimming took 8 bases from V and 0 from J, leaving 6 bases between them. This CDR3 has 12 residues. The V gene's germline CDR1 is SGDLS and CDR2 YYNGEE. This clone was picked up one time. Libraries were prepared by immunoSEQ multiplex PCR; TCRdb keeps only in-frame clonotypes and omits some of them. There are tens of thousands of clones in the sample; about 86% occur only once, and more than 4.5% lies in the top ten. This sequence was found in a human donor in good health. Some clones in this sample may be carry-over from other donors' samples. The chain carries TRBV9 and TRBJ1-3; no reliable D call. Source material: PBMCs. The CDR3 here is CARRRSGNTIYF. The CDR3 DNA is TGTGCCAGGAGGCGCTCTGGAAACACCATATATTTT.